Listed below are T cell receptor beta chains from one sample, sequenced in a study of long-term antiretroviral therapy in people with HIV. Libraries were prepared by immunoSEQ multiplex PCR; TCRdb keeps only in-frame clonotypes and omits some of them. The table includes 25,000 to 30,000 clones, roughly 82% detected once. The sequenced sample was unsorted PBMCs, obtained 0.8 years before starting antiretroviral therapy. Source of these receptors: a man aged 18 to 35 with HIV. Each CDR3 is given with its conserved first and last residue. Fields, in order: CDR3 DNA, CDR3 protein, D gene, J gene, CDR3 length, clone size, V gene. D genes are given only for firm matches. Size is stated for part of the rows, as once, few or many counts, or as a class when the clone is expanded.

CDR3 DNA: TGCGCCAGCAGCTTGCTAGGGGGCGATGAGCCCCAGCATTTT; CDR3 protein: CASSLLGGDEPQHF; D gene: TRBD1; J gene: TRBJ1-5; CDR3 length: 14; clone size: .; V gene: TRBV5-1
CDR3 DNA: TGTGCCAGCAGTGCCCCGCGGACAGGGAGAGAGACCCAGTACTTC; CDR3 protein: CASSAPRTGRETQYF; D gene: TRBD1; J gene: TRBJ2-5; CDR3 length: 15; clone size: .; V gene: TRBV2
CDR3 DNA: TGTGCCAGCTCACCCCGCTCGTCTAGCGGGAGTTCCTACGAGCAGTACTTC; CDR3 protein: CASSPRSSSGSSYEQYF; D gene: TRBD2; J gene: TRBJ2-7; CDR3 length: 17; clone size: .; V gene: TRBV18
CDR3 DNA: TGTGCCAGCAGCTTAGTAAGGCCGGCGGACGAGCAGTACTTC; CDR3 protein: CASSLVRPADEQYF; D gene: .; J gene: TRBJ2-7; CDR3 length: 14; clone size: .; V gene: TRBV7-8
CDR3 DNA: TGCGCCAGCAGCCGCGGACCGACAGGGGAAGATACGCAGTATTTT; CDR3 protein: CASSRGPTGEDTQYF; D gene: TRBD1; J gene: TRBJ2-3; CDR3 length: 15; clone size: .; V gene: TRBV4-3
CDR3 DNA: TGTGCCAGCATTCCGAGCGGGAGCGACGGCTACGAGCAGTACTTC; CDR3 protein: CASIPSGSDGYEQYF; D gene: TRBD2; J gene: TRBJ2-7; CDR3 length: 15; clone size: .; V gene: TRBV2
CDR3 DNA: TGTGCCAGCAGCGTAGGGGGGGACAGCGTTTCCTACGAGCAGTACTTC; CDR3 protein: CASSVGGDSVSYEQYF; D gene: .; J gene: TRBJ2-7; CDR3 length: 16; clone size: .; V gene: TRBV9
CDR3 DNA: TGTGCCAGCAGCCAAACAGGGGAACGGAGAGAGACCCAGTACTTC; CDR3 protein: CASSQTGERRETQYF; D gene: TRBD1; J gene: TRBJ2-5; CDR3 length: 15; clone size: .; V gene: TRBV14
CDR3 DNA: TGCAGCGTTGACGTGAACACTGAAGCTTTCTTT; CDR3 protein: CSVDVNTEAFF; D gene: .; J gene: TRBJ1-1; CDR3 length: 11; clone size: .; V gene: TRBV29-1
CDR3 DNA: TGTGCCAGCTCACCTGGGGGGTCGGGCGGCGAGCAGTACTTC; CDR3 protein: CASSPGGSGGEQYF; D gene: .; J gene: TRBJ2-7; CDR3 length: 14; clone size: .; V gene: TRBV18
CDR3 DNA: TGCGCCAGCAGCTTGGTCGGGACCGGGGAGCTGTTTTTT; CDR3 protein: CASSLVGTGELFF; D gene: .; J gene: TRBJ2-2; CDR3 length: 13; clone size: .; V gene: TRBV5-1
CDR3 DNA: TGCGCCAGCATCAGGCCAGGGGGGAATGAGCAGTTCTTC; CDR3 protein: CASIRPGGNEQFF; D gene: .; J gene: TRBJ2-1; CDR3 length: 13; clone size: .; V gene: TRBV5-1
CDR3 DNA: TGTGCCAGCAGCCAAGTAGTAAAGCGGGAGAGCCCCAATGAGCAGTTCTTC; CDR3 protein: CASSQVVKRESPNEQFF; D gene: TRBD2; J gene: TRBJ2-1; CDR3 length: 17; clone size: .; V gene: TRBV4-2
CDR3 DNA: TGTGCCAGCAGCCTACAGGGGGCGGGTCAGCCCCAGCATTTT; CDR3 protein: CASSLQGAGQPQHF; D gene: TRBD1; J gene: TRBJ1-5; CDR3 length: 14; clone size: .; V gene: TRBV5-6
CDR3 DNA: TGTGCCAGCAGCCCCGGACTAGTCTATGAGCAGTACTTC; CDR3 protein: CASSPGLVYEQYF; D gene: TRBD2; J gene: TRBJ2-7; CDR3 length: 13; clone size: .; V gene: TRBV7-9
CDR3 DNA: TGTGCCAGCACCAAAACCGGGACTAGCTGGGAGACCCAGTACTTC; CDR3 protein: CASTKTGTSWETQYF; D gene: TRBD2; J gene: TRBJ2-5; CDR3 length: 15; clone size: .; V gene: TRBV2
CDR3 DNA: TGTGCCAGCAGCCAAGTCGGGAGTAGCGGGAGAGGGCCCTCCTACGAGCAGTACTTC; CDR3 protein: CASSQVGSSGRGPSYEQYF; D gene: TRBD2; J gene: TRBJ2-7; CDR3 length: 19; clone size: .; V gene: TRBV4-2
CDR3 DNA: TGTGCCAGCAGTCCGGGACACTCTAGCTCCTACGAGCAGTACTTC; CDR3 protein: CASSPGHSSSYEQYF; D gene: .; J gene: TRBJ2-7; CDR3 length: 15; clone size: .; V gene: TRBV6-5
CDR3 DNA: TGTGCCAGCAGCTTAGATCGGGCTGGGGGCCGGTTTTTT; CDR3 protein: CASSLDRAGGRFF; D gene: .; J gene: TRBJ1-4; CDR3 length: 13; clone size: few; V gene: TRBV7-9
CDR3 DNA: TGCAGCGTTAGCGGGACAGGGGGCCTGAACACTGAAGCTTTCTTT; CDR3 protein: CSVSGTGGLNTEAFF; D gene: TRBD1; J gene: TRBJ1-1; CDR3 length: 15; clone size: .; V gene: TRBV29-1
CDR3 DNA: TGTGCCAGCAGCGTACTACAGGGTGACGGCGAGCAGTACTTC; CDR3 protein: CASSVLQGDGEQYF; D gene: .; J gene: TRBJ2-7; CDR3 length: 14; clone size: .; V gene: TRBV9
CDR3 DNA: TGTGCCAGCAGTTTAGGAGTCGGTCAAACCCAGTACTTC; CDR3 protein: CASSLGVGQTQYF; D gene: .; J gene: TRBJ2-5; CDR3 length: 13; clone size: .; V gene: TRBV27
CDR3 DNA: TGTGCCAGCAGCTTGGGAGTCACAGATACGCAGTATTTT; CDR3 protein: CASSLGVTDTQYF; D gene: .; J gene: TRBJ2-3; CDR3 length: 13; clone size: .; V gene: TRBV7-9
CDR3 DNA: TGTGCCAGCAGCACACAGGGGTTGAACACTGAAGCTTTCTTT; CDR3 protein: CASSTQGLNTEAFF; D gene: TRBD1; J gene: TRBJ1-1; CDR3 length: 14; clone size: .; V gene: TRBV2
CDR3 DNA: TGTGCCAGCAGATCAGAGGGCGGTCCCTACGAGCAGTACTTC; CDR3 protein: CASRSEGGPYEQYF; D gene: .; J gene: TRBJ2-7; CDR3 length: 14; clone size: .; V gene: TRBV5-5
CDR3 DNA: TGTGCCTGGACCGTAACCAGCTACGAGCAGTACTTC; CDR3 protein: CAWTVTSYEQYF; D gene: .; J gene: TRBJ2-7; CDR3 length: 12; clone size: once; V gene: TRBV30
CDR3 DNA: TGTGCCAGTAGCCCCGATAAAAGCTATGGCTACACCTTC; CDR3 protein: CASSPDKSYGYTF; D gene: .; J gene: TRBJ1-2; CDR3 length: 13; clone size: .; V gene: TRBV19
CDR3 DNA: TGTGCCAGCAGTAATAACCGAGTGCAAGCTTTCTTT; CDR3 protein: CASSNNRVQAFF; D gene: .; J gene: TRBJ1-1; CDR3 length: 12; clone size: .; V gene: TRBV6-5
CDR3 DNA: TGTGCCAGCAGTGAAGTTGTTGAGCAGTTCTTC; CDR3 protein: CASSEVVEQFF; D gene: .; J gene: TRBJ2-1; CDR3 length: 11; clone size: .; V gene: TRBV6-1
CDR3 DNA: TGCAGCGCTAGACTCGTATCCTACAATGAGCAGTTCTTC; CDR3 protein: CSARLVSYNEQFF; D gene: .; J gene: TRBJ2-1; CDR3 length: 13; clone size: .; V gene: TRBV29-1
CDR3 DNA: TGTGCCAGCAGTGTTGCCCCGGGGCTTACTGAAGCTTTCTTT; CDR3 protein: CASSVAPGLTEAFF; D gene: .; J gene: TRBJ1-1; CDR3 length: 14; clone size: .; V gene: TRBV6-4
CDR3 DNA: TGTGCCCGTTTTTCTAGCGGTACCTACAATGAGCAGTTCTTC; CDR3 protein: CARFSSGTYNEQFF; D gene: .; J gene: TRBJ2-1; CDR3 length: 14; clone size: few; V gene: TRBV12-2
CDR3 DNA: TGTGCCAGCAGCCCCATTACGACCGGGGAGCTGTTTTTT; CDR3 protein: CASSPITTGELFF; D gene: .; J gene: TRBJ2-2; CDR3 length: 13; clone size: once; V gene: TRBV7-8
CDR3 DNA: TGTGCCAGCAGCTTGAACTCTGGCGAGCAGTACTTC; CDR3 protein: CASSLNSGEQYF; D gene: .; J gene: TRBJ2-7; CDR3 length: 12; clone size: .; V gene: TRBV7-3
CDR3 DNA: TGTGCCAGCAGCCCGAGGGGGGTTGGGACAGGGATTCTCGTTGAGCAGTTCTTC; CDR3 protein: CASSPRGVGTGILVEQFF; D gene: TRBD1; J gene: TRBJ2-1; CDR3 length: 18; clone size: .; V gene: TRBV7-8
CDR3 DNA: TGTGCCAGCAGCTTTTGGACAGGCCTGCACACTGAAGCTTTCTTT; CDR3 protein: CASSFWTGLHTEAFF; D gene: TRBD1; J gene: TRBJ1-1; CDR3 length: 15; clone size: .; V gene: TRBV14
CDR3 DNA: TGTGCCAGCAGCCAAGATTATGCGGGAGGGCGATCAGATACGCAGTATTTT; CDR3 protein: CASSQDYAGGRSDTQYF; D gene: TRBD2; J gene: TRBJ2-3; CDR3 length: 17; clone size: .; V gene: TRBV4-2
CDR3 DNA: TGTGCCAGCAGCTTAGACTACACCTTC; CDR3 protein: CASSLDYTF; D gene: .; J gene: TRBJ1-2; CDR3 length: 9; clone size: .; V gene: TRBV7-6
CDR3 DNA: TGTGCCAGCAGCCCCGGGACTAGCGGGAGTCCCGGGGAGCTGTTTTTT; CDR3 protein: CASSPGTSGSPGELFF; D gene: TRBD2; J gene: TRBJ2-2; CDR3 length: 16; clone size: .; V gene: TRBV5-4